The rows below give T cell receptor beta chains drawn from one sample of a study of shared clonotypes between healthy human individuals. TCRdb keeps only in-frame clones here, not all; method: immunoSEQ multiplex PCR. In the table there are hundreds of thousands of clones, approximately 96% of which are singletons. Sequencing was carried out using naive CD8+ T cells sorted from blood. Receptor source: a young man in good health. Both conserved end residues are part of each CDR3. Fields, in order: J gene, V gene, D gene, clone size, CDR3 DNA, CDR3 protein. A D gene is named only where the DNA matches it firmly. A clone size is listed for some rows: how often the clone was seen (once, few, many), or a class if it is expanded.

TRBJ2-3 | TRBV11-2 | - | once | TGTGCCAGCAGCTTGGGGGGAGGTTTTCTGAACACAGATACGCAGTATTTT | CASSLGGGFLNTDTQYF
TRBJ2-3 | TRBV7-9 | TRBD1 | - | TGTGCCAGCAGCCTTCCGCCGGGACAGGAAACAGATACGCAGTATTTT | CASSLPPGQETDTQYF
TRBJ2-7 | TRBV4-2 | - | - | TGTGCCAGCAGCCAAGGGCGGAATTACGAGCAGTACTTC | CASSQGRNYEQYF
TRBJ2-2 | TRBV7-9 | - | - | TGTGCCAGCAGGTTGGGACCGAACACCGGGGAGCTGTTTTTT | CASRLGPNTGELFF
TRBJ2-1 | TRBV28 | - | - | TGTGCCAGCAGTTTACGAAGGAGAGCGATTGGTGAGCAGTTCTTC | CASSLRRRAIGEQFF
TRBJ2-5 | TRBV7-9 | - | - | TGTGCCAGCAGCTTAGGGCCTAGGACAGACCAAGAGACCCAGTACTTC | CASSLGPRTDQETQYF
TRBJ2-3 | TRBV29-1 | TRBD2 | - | TGCAGCGTTACTAGCGGGAGAACAGATACGCAGTATTTT | CSVTSGRTDTQYF
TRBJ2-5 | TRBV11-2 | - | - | TGTGCCAGCAGCTACCTCCAAGAGACCCAGTACTTC | CASSYLQETQYF
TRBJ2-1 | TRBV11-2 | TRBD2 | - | TGTGCCAGCAGCTTCCCCCTTAGCGGGAGGGACTACAATGAGCAGTTCTTC | CASSFPLSGRDYNEQFF
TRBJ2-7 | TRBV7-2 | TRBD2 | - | TGTGCCAGCAGCCCTAGCGGGAGAACCTACGAGCAGTACTTC | CASSPSGRTYEQYF
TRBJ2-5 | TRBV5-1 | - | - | TGCGCCAGCAGCTTGTTATCCCTGGGACGGCAAGAGACCCAGTACTTC | CASSLLSLGRQETQYF
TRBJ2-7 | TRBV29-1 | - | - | TGCAGCGTTGAATATGGCACCGGCTCCTACGAGCAGTACTTC | CSVEYGTGSYEQYF
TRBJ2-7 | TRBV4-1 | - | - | TGCGCCAGCAGCCAAGAGCCAGGGTCCGTCCACGAGCAGTACTTC | CASSQEPGSVHEQYF
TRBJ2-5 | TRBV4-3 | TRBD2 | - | TGCGCCAGCAGCTGGGGACTAGCGGGAGTCCAAGAGACCCAGTACTTC | CASSWGLAGVQETQYF
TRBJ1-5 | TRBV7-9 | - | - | TGTGCCAGCAGCCCCGGCGAGGGACGATATAGCAATCAGCCCCAGCATTTT | CASSPGEGRYSNQPQHF
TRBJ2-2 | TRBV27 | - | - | TGTGCCAGCAGTTTCAAGGGTCCGTACACCGGGGAGCTGTTTTTT | CASSFKGPYTGELFF
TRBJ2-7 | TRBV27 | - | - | TGTGCCAGCAGTCTAACCTCCTCCGTCTACGAGCAGTACTTC | CASSLTSSVYEQYF
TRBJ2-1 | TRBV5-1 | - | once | TGCGCCAGCAGAACGAGCTCCTACAATGAGCAGTTCTTC | CASRTSSYNEQFF
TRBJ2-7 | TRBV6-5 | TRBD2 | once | TGTGCCAGCAGTTCATCTCGGACTAGTCGGTCCTACGAGCAGTACTTC | CASSSSRTSRSYEQYF
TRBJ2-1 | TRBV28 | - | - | TGTGCCAGCAGTCCAACGGACAGCCAGGGGAATGAGCAGTTCTTC | CASSPTDSQGNEQFF
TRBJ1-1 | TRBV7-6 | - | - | TGTGCCAGCAGCTGGGGGACCGGGAACACTGAAGCTTTCTTT | CASSWGTGNTEAFF
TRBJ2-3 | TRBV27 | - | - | TGTGCCAGCTCTCTGTTGCGGGGTGATACGCAGTATTTT | CASSLLRGDTQYF
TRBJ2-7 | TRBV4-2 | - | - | TGTGCCAGCAGCCTTCGAGGCTACGAGCAGTACTTC | CASSLRGYEQYF
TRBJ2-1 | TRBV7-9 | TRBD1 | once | TGTGCCAGCAGCCTACGGGACAGGGAAAGTGAGCAGTTCTTC | CASSLRDRESEQFF
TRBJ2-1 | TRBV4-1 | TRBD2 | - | TGCGCCAGCAGCCCCGGGACTATGAATTACAATGAGCAGTTCTTC | CASSPGTMNYNEQFF
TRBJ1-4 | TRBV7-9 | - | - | TGTGCCAGCAGCCCGACCGAAGCGGGAGAAAAACTGTTTTTT | CASSPTEAGEKLFF
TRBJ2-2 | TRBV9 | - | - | TGTGCCAGCAGCGCCCCCAACACCGGGGAGCTGTTTTTT | CASSAPNTGELFF
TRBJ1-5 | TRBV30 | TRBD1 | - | TGTGCCTGGGGGGCAGGACAGGGGAATCAGCCCCAGCATTTT | CAWGAGQGNQPQHF
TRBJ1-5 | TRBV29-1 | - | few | TGCAGCGTTAGGGGGGATAGCAATCAGCCCCAGCATTTT | CSVRGDSNQPQHF
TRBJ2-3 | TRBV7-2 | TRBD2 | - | TGTGCCAGCAGCATCCCACTAGCGTCAGCCCGCACAGATACGCAGTATTTT | CASSIPLASARTDTQYF
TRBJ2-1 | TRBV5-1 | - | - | TGCGCCAGCAGCCAAACTGAGATTGGACACAATGAGCAGTTCTTC | CASSQTEIGHNEQFF
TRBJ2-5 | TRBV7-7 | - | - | TGTGCCAGCAGCCCCTTTGGCGTCGGCTCCCAAGAGACCCAGTACTTC | CASSPFGVGSQETQYF
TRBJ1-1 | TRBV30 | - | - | TGTGCCTGGAGTGTGTACAGGGCGAACACTGAAGCTTTCTTT | CAWSVYRANTEAFF
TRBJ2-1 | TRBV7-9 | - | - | TGTGCCAGCAGCTTATACTCGGGGCTAGCGAATGAGCAGTTCTTC | CASSLYSGLANEQFF
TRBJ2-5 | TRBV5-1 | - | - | TGCGCCAGCAGCTTGTGGGGGAACCAAGAGACCCAGTACTTC | CASSLWGNQETQYF